The T cell receptor beta chain described here comes from a study of T cell repertoires in cytomegalovirus infection. On the study more broadly: HLA-C-restricted CMV epitopes, recently identified, and well-studied HLA-B-restricted ones were used by the study.

This clonotype occurred once. Its antigen remains unknown. TCRdb re-called the reads through MiXCR, storing one row per CDR3 protein. The sample yields around 310,000 distinct CDR3 sequences, almost 30% seen once. The germline V gene encodes CDR1 MDHEN and CDR2 SYDVKM. V gave up 3 bases and J gave up 7 bases; unmatched junction bases: 6. The CDR3 has 15 amino acids. Study findings and constraints: In two of eight donors, the top clonotype was HLA-C-restricted CMV-specific.

The clonotype was recovered from a human donor in good health (CMV status not recorded). Some clones in this sample may be carry-over from other donors' samples. Sequences were derived from cultured PBMCs, sampled from culture after CMV antigen stimulation. This rearrangement joins TRBV28 to TRBJ1-4, with 9 bases aligning to TRBD1. This chain's CDR3 is CASSLDRGPFEKLFF. Written as DNA, the CDR3 is TGTGCCAGCAGTTTGGACAGGGGTCCTTTTGAAAAACTGTTTTTT. Variable domain in full (rest from reference TRBV28 and TRBJ1-4): DVKVTQSSRYLVKRTGEKVFLECVQDMDHENMFWYRQDPGLGLRLIYFSYDVKMKEKGDIPEGYSVSREKKERFSLILESASTNQTSMYLCASSLDRGPFEKLFFGSGTQLSVL.